This TCR beta chain was recorded in a study of T cells after yellow fever vaccination. Whole-study results and caveats: The CD4 and CD8 compartments had a small share of their clonotypes in common. The secondary response showed a weaker magnitude and a faster peak, day 5 versus 15.

Template switching with 5'RACE generated the TCR cDNA and added a universal primer site and UMIs. TCRdb re-called the 5' RACE reads through MiXCR, storing one row per CDR3 protein. Among 300,000 or so distinct CDR3 sequences, less than 9.5% were seen once, and the ten largest hold 3% to 4%. This clonotype was detected many times. The antigen is unknown. From germline, CDR1 is SGHAT and CDR2 FQNNGV. The ends lost 1 base at V and 7 bases at J; junction bases unmatched: 4. The CDR3 loop spans 15 amino acids. The sequence derives from a man between 18 and 29 years old who received the YFV17D yellow fever vaccine. V is TRBV11-2 and J is TRBJ1-6; 7 nucleotides align to TRBD1. The material was CD4+ T cells sorted from PBMCs, obtained 5 days after the yellow fever booster vaccination. The CDR3 region has the DNA TGTGCCAGCAGCTTAGTGGGACAGAAAAATTCACCCCTCCACTTT. The encoded protein is CASSLVGQKNSPLHF. Using reference TRBV11-2 and TRBJ1-6 for the parts outside the CDR3, the full variable domain is EAGVAQSPRYKIIEKRQSVAFWCNPISGHATLYWYQQILGQGPKLLIQFQNNGVVDDSQLPKDRFSAERLKGVDSTLKIQPAKLEDSAVYLCASSLVGQKNSPLHFGNGTRLTVT.